This record concerns one TCR beta chain sequence. Its target is not known. One end of the junction fails to match germline, which may point to a read error. The germline V gene has CDR1 MDHEN and CDR2 SYDVKM. This CDR3 spans 17 amino acids. This sample was taken from a study of identical twins. Carrying unique molecular identifiers, the cDNA also gained a universal primer site through template switching. TCRdb re-called the 5' RACE reads with MiXCR, one entry per CDR3 protein. This sample has about 660,000 distinct CDR3 sequences, with 8% to 9% found just once. Findings of the study overall: Modeled out-of-frame TCR alpha sharing in monozygotic twins fell below observed levels. Among out-of-frame alpha sequences shared by twins, low generation probability occurred in excess. Not following the same donors, the study drew its conclusions from cross-sectional statistical analysis.

The same specimen was also included in a second study, on yellow fever vaccine responses in identical twins.

Sequencing was carried out using PBMCs. The J gene is TRBJ2-7, the V gene TRBV28; 11 bases line up with TRBD2. This TCR was sampled from a woman aged 18-29 years in good health. Here the CDR3 DNA reads TGTGCCGGCAGCTTCTCGGGACTAGCGGCGATATCCTACGAGCAGTACTTC. It codes for CAGSFSGLAAISYEQYF.